This TCR beta chain derives from a study of shared clonotypes between healthy human individuals. Worth noting for this clone: Its antigen is not identified.

Study-level findings and limits: What naive subsets generally showed was a larger estimated richness than memory subsets showed.

Germline V CDR1 and CDR2: SGHKS, YYEKEE (reference sequence). The CDR3 is 14 residues long. The germline V and J ends were trimmed by 1 base and 9 bases, with 14 bases remaining between them. In the source study's methods: Junction-only sequences without quality scores were provided by ImmunoSEQ, so filtering was different. The data were produced by immunoSEQ multiplex PCR, yet TCRdb's version contains in-frame clones alone and is incomplete. V and J calls and clone size are given by that table; D and trimming were obtained from the DNA. The sample shows under 2.5 million clones, 92% of them seen only once.

This receptor was obtained from a man aged 18 to 29 in good health. Some clones in this sample may be carry-over from other donors' samples. The sequencing input was naive CD4+ T cells from PBMCs. As to subset: CD45RA+ positively selected. This rearrangement joins TRBV5-5 to TRBJ1-5; D ambiguous. CDR3 DNA sequence: TGTGCCAGCAGCTTGACGGGTTCCGAAGGGCCCCAGCATTTT. This translates into CASSLTGSEGPQHF.